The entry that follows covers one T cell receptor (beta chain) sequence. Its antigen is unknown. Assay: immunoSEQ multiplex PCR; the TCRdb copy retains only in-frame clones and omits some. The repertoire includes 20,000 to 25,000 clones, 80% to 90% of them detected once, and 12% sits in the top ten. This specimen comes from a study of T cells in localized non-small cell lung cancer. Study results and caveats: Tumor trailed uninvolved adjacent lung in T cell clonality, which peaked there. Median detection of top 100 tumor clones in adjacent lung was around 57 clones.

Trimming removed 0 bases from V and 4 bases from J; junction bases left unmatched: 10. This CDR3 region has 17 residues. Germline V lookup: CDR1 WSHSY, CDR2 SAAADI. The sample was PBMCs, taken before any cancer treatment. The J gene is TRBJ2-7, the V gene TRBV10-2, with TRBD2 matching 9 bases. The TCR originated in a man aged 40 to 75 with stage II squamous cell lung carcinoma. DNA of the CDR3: TGCGCCAGCAGTGAGTCACCGGTAATAGCGGGGGATTACGAGCAGTACTTC. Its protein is CASSESPVIAGDYEQYF.